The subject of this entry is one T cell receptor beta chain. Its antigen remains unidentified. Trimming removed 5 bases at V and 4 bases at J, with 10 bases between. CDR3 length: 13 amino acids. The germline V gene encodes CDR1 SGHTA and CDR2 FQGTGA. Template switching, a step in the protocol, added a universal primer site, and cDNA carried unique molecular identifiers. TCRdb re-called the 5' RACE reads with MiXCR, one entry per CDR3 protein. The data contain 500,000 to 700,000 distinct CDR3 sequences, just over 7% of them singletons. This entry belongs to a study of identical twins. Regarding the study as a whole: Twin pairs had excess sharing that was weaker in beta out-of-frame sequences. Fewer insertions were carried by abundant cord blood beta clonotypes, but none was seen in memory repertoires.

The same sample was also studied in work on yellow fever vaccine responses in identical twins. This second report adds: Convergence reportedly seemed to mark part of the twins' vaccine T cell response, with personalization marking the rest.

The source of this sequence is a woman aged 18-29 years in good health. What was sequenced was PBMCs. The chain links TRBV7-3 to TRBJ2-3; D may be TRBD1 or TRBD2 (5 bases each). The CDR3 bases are TGTGCCAGCAGCCCGGGGCTTTCAGATACGCAGTATTTT. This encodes CASSPGLSDTQYF.